A single sample is the source of the 16 T cell receptor beta chains below, sequenced in a study of early T cells in non-severe SARS-CoV-2 infection. Using its own MiXCR run on the 5' RACE reads, TCRdb lists one record per CDR3 protein. The sample lists more than 70,000 distinct CDR3 sequences; over 9% were seen once. Material: whole blood, obtained at baseline. Receptors were obtained from an adult who was a healthcare worker with PCR-confirmed SARS-CoV-2 infection or an uninfected control (not recorded which).

This clonotype was counted between two and nine times. The genes are TRBV29-1 and TRBJ1-2; TRBD1 might be the D (6 bases). Trimming took 3 bases from V and 3 from J, leaving 8 bases between them. Germline CDR1 and CDR2: SQVTM and ANQGSEA. The CDR3 has 12 residues. As DNA, the CDR3 is TGCAGCGTTGAGGGGGGCGACTATGGCTACACCTTC. Its translation is CSVEGGDYGYTF.

V and J are TRBV7-9 and TRBJ2-7; D might be TRBD1 (5 bases). CDR1 SEHNR and CDR2 FQNEAQ come from the germline V gene (reference sequence). The CDR3 spans 16 residues. Trimming took 5 bases from V and 7 from J, leaving 24 bases between them. The CDR3 spells CASSITPGQGRREQYF. CDR3 coding DNA: TGTGCCAGCAGCATCACCCCCGGGCAGGGCCGCAGGGAGCAGTACTTC. The complete variable domain, with remaining parts taken from reference TRBV7-9 and TRBJ2-7, reads DTGVSQNPRHKITKRGQNVTFRCDPISEHNRLYWYRQTLGQGPEFLTYFQNEAQLEKSRLLSDRFSAERPKGSFSTLEIQRTEQGDSAMYLCASSITPGQGRREQYFGPGTRLTVT.

This clonotype was detected many times. The chain combines TRBV18 with TRBJ2-1, with TRBD1 matching over 9 bases. The CDR3 is 14 amino acids. Germline V gene data show CDR1 as KGHSH and CDR2 as LQKENI. V trimming: 5 bases; J trimming: 6 bases; junction bases outside the gene matches: 5. CDR3: CASSGDRDLNEQFF. CDR3 sequence (DNA): TGTGCCAGCTCAGGGGACAGGGACCTCAATGAGCAGTTCTTC.

Worth noting for this clonotype: A junction boundary mismatches the germline segment, possibly from a read error. The genes are TRBV2 and TRBJ1-5; D not resolved. Germline-derived CDR1 and CDR2 are SNHLY and FYNNEI. The CDR3 runs 14 residues. The CDR3 nucleotides are TGTGCCAGCAGGGAAGGGAATCTTCCTCAGCCCCAGCATTTT. Translated, it gives CASREGNLPQPQHF. The entire variable domain, with the rest obtained from reference TRBV2 and TRBJ1-5, is as follows: EPEVTQTPSHQVTQMGQEVILRCVPISNHLYFYWYRQILGQKVEFLVSFYNNEISEKSEIFDDQFSVERPDGSNFTLKIRSTKLEDSAMYFCASREGNLPQPQHFGDGTRLSIL.

The sample holds many counts of this clonotype. The chain has TRBV7-9 and TRBJ1-2, with D uncertain. The germline CDR1 and CDR2 sequences are SEHNR and FQNEAQ (reference sequence). Trimming left V 1 base short and J 13 bases short, with 10 bases between. The CDR3 is 11 residues long. The CDR3 is CASSLEAEPTF. The CDR3 region has the DNA TGTGCCAGCAGCTTAGAAGCGGAGCCCACCTTC.

This clonotype was seen only a few times. The chain is built from TRBV5-6 and TRBJ2-1; TRBD2 matches at 10 bases. J lost 5 bases, V lost 5 bases, and 10 bases had no gene match. This CDR3 is 16 amino acids long. Germline V gene data show CDR1 as SGHDT and CDR2 as YYEEEE. This CDR3 reads CASSFQTSGRNNEQFF. In DNA, the CDR3 is TGTGCCAGCAGTTTCCAGACTAGCGGGCGAAACAATGAGCAGTTCTTC.

V gene TRBV11-1 combines with J gene TRBJ2-7; D unclear. Trimming took 4 bases from V and 6 from J, leaving 13 bases between them. The CDR3 loop spans 13 amino acids. Germline V gene data show CDR1 as SGHAT and CDR2 as FQDESV (reference sequence). CDR3 sequence: CASSYTGRSEQYF. CDR3 nucleotides: TGTGCCAGCAGCTATACCGGACGGTCCGAGCAGTACTTC.

The chain recombines TRBV20-1 with TRBJ2-5; 9 bases agree with TRBD2. CDR3 length: 14 residues. V trimming: 5 bases; J trimming: 5 bases; junction bases outside the gene matches: 9. Germline V gene data show CDR1 as DFQATT and CDR2 as SNEGSKA (reference sequence). The CDR3 region has the DNA TGCAGTGCTCTTCCAAGCGGGGGGAGGGAGACCCAGTACTTC. Amino acid sequence: CSALPSGGRETQYF.

In this sample, this clonotype turned up a few times. V usage is TRBV11-2 and J usage is TRBJ2-4, with a weak D call TRBD2 (5 bases). The V gene's germline CDR1 is SGHAT and CDR2 FQNNGV. The CDR3 runs 13 residues. V gave up 7 bases and J gave up 8 bases, with 15 bases separating them. CDR3: CASNRGGRDIQYF. The CDR3 bases are TGTGCCAGCAACCGCGGAGGTAGAGACATTCAGTACTTC.

The rearrangement joins TRBV11-3 to TRBJ2-2; D is possibly TRBD1 (6 bases). The CDR3 loop spans 15 amino acids. Germline V lookup: CDR1 SGHNT, CDR2 YENEEA. Trimming took off 5 bases at V and 1 base at J, with 11 bases between the two ends. The CDR3 DNA follows: TGTGCCAGCAGCCCGATGACAGGGAACACCGGGGAGCTGTTTTTT. It is translated as CASSPMTGNTGELFF.

The CDR3, as DNA: TGTGCCAGCAGTTTATCCGGACAGTTGAGAAACGAGCAGTACTTC. It is translated as CASSLSGQLRNEQYF. This rearrangement joins TRBV28 to TRBJ2-7; the D gene is possibly TRBD1 (6 bases). Deletions cut 1 base from V and 5 bases from J, with 15 bases between. Germline loops: CDR1 MDHEN, CDR2 SYDVKM. The CDR3 consists of 15 residues.

The table lists this clonotype with a few counts. The chain combines TRBV29-1 with TRBJ2-6; D is undetermined. The V end was cut by 4 bases, the J end by 0 bases, with 13 bases between. CDR1 SQVTM and CDR2 ANQGSEA come from the germline V gene. CDR3 length: 16 amino acids. The CDR3 is CSVAPDPASGANVLTF. Here the CDR3 DNA reads TGCAGCGTTGCCCCCGACCCAGCCTCTGGGGCCAACGTCCTGACTTTC. The variable domain in full, with the rest retrieved from reference TRBV29-1 and TRBJ2-6, is SAVISQKPSRDICQRGTSLTIQCQVDSQVTMMFWYRQQPGQSLTLIATANQGSEATYESGFVIDKFPISRPNLTFSTLTVSNMSPEDSSIYLCSVAPDPASGANVLTFGAGSRLTVL.

This chain joins TRBV6-5 and TRBJ1-6, with TRBD1 as a possible D gene (6 bases). This CDR3 contains 15 residues. Trimming shortened V by 5 bases and J by 7 bases, and 15 bases separated the two germline ends. The germline CDR1 and CDR2 sequences are MNHEY and SVGAGI. Written as DNA, the CDR3 is TGTGCCAGCAGTCAAATACAGGGACCAAATTCACCCCTCCACTTT. Its protein is CASSQIQGPNSPLHF.

This clonotype occurred a few times. The V gene is TRBV9, the J gene TRBJ2-7; 8 bases match TRBD1. The J segment lost 2 bases and the V segment lost 3 bases, leaving 4 bases of the junction unmatched. CDR3 length: 14 amino acids. Germline assignment: CDR1 SGDLS and CDR2 YYNGEE. This chain's CDR3 is CASSAGQGPYEQYF. The CDR3 region has the DNA TGTGCCAGCAGCGCAGGACAGGGTCCCTACGAGCAGTACTTC.

This clonotype came up many times. The CDR3 reads CASSLAGELFF. CDR3 DNA: TGTGCCAGCAGCTTGGCCGGGGAGCTGTTTTTT. The J gene is TRBJ2-2, the V gene TRBV7-3; D gene unclear. CDR3 size: 11 residues. V was pared by 3 bases and J by 6 bases, with 2 bases between. Per germline, CDR1 SGHTA and CDR2 FQGTGA.

The rearrangement links TRBV20-1 to TRBJ2-1; D is perhaps TRBD1 (5 bases). V shed 5 bases and J shed 8 bases, with 16 bases lying between them. CDR1 is DFQATT and CDR2 is SNEGSKA in the germline V gene (reference sequence). The CDR3 length is 13 residues. Written as DNA, the CDR3 is TGCAGTGCTCGAGGACACCTCTGGGATGAGCAGTTCTTC. Translation gives CSARGHLWDEQFF.